Sequencing of this T cell receptor (beta chain) was carried out in a study of T cell repertoires in cytomegalovirus infection. Turning to the study itself: Matching HLA type, along with CMV infection, was indicated by public TCR beta signatures.

The study's findings and limits: Cumulated frequencies of public TCR beta families served to identify carriers of CMV plus the relevant HLA. Dominant in the ex vivo response were TCR beta clonotypes restricted by HLA-C and specific for CMV.

Germline V gives CDR1 SGHDN, CDR2 FVKESK. The V end lost 0 bases, the J end lost 3 bases, and 5 bases lay between the germline ends. This CDR3 comprises 13 residues. In this sample, this clonotype turned up a few times. The antigen is not known. Each CDR3 protein is one row after TCRdb ran MiXCR on the reads. The sample includes 450,000 to 550,000 distinct CDR3 sequences, about 15% of them seen just once. This TCR was recovered from a human donor in good health (CMV status not recorded). Some clones in this sample may be carry-over from other donors' samples. The chain employs TRBV14 and TRBJ1-1; D not certain. The sample consisted of CD8+ T cells from PBMCs. The CDR3, as DNA: TGTGCCAGCAGCCAAGATGGGTACACTGAAGCTTTCTTT. The encoded protein is CASSQDGYTEAFF.